Listed here are 21 T cell receptor beta chains from one sample, sequenced in a study of T cell repertoires in cytomegalovirus infection. One entry per CDR3 protein, called by TCRdb with MiXCR from the reads. Among roughly 630,000 distinct CDR3 sequences listed, approximately 24% were seen once. The sequencing input was CD8+ T cells from PBMCs. The source is a human donor in good health (CMV status not recorded). Some clones in this sample may be carry-over from other donors' samples.

This clonotype was counted ten times or more. The genes are TRBV4-2 and TRBJ2-2; 11 positions match TRBD2. Germline V gives CDR1 LGHNA, CDR2 YNFKEQ. The length of the CDR3 is 18 residues. After removal of 1 base from V and 2 bases from J, the junction contained 6 bases not matched to a gene. Here the CDR3 DNA reads TGTGCCAGCAGCCAAGGGGAGACTAGCGGGGATAACACCGGGGAGCTGTTTTTT. It specifies CASSQGETSGDNTGELFF.

This clonotype was seen repeatedly, ten times or more. The CDR3 region has the DNA TGTGCCAGCCAACCCCCGGGACAGGATGACAATGAGCAGTTCTTC. Protein: CASQPPGQDDNEQFF. The V gene is TRBV7-2, the J gene TRBJ2-1; TRBD1 aligns across 8 bases. Germline CDR1 is SGHTA and CDR2 is FQGNSA. The CDR3 loop spans 15 amino acids. V lost 8 bases to trimming and J lost 5 bases; unmatched junction nucleotides: 11.

This clonotype was seen only a few times. The chain employs TRBV29-1 and TRBJ2-1; TRBD2 agrees at 7 bases. J gave up 3 bases and V 0 bases, and 5 bases lay outside the gene matches. Germline V CDR1 and CDR2: SQVTM, ANQGSEA. The CDR3 has 15 residues. The CDR3 bases are TGCAGCGTTGAAGAACGGGGGGTCCTCTACAATGAGCAGTTCTTC. Translating it yields CSVEERGVLYNEQFF.

This clonotype was recorded a few times. The rearrangement uses TRBV6-1 and TRBJ1-2; 10 positions match TRBD1. Germline V gives CDR1 MNHNS, CDR2 SASEGT. CDR3 length equals 14 residues. The trim removed 5 bases at V and 6 bases at J, leaving 6 bases unmatched. In nucleotides, the CDR3 is TGTGCCAGCAGTTCCCTGACAGGGGGCGATGGCTACACCTTC. Translation: CASSSLTGGDGYTF.

Many counts were recorded for this clonotype. The rearrangement links TRBV7-9 to TRBJ1-6; 7 bases are shared with TRBD1. Germline V gene lookup returns CDR1 SEHNR and CDR2 FQNEAQ (reference sequence). The CDR3 extends over 16 amino acids. After removal of 4 bases from V and 6 bases from J, the junction contained 9 bases not matched to a gene. In DNA, the CDR3 is TGTGCCAGCAGCTCTAGTTCCACAGGGGCTAATTCACCCCTCCACTTT. This translates into CASSSSSTGANSPLHF.

This clonotype was picked up a small number of times. This chain connects TRBV19 to TRBJ2-7; D is possibly TRBD2 (6 bases). V was clipped by 3 bases and J by 4 bases, with 10 bases between them. Germline V gene lookup returns CDR1 LNHDA and CDR2 SQIVND (reference sequence). The length of the CDR3 is 13 residues. Here the CDR3 reads CASSIGGTYEQYF. CDR3 coding DNA: TGTGCCAGTAGTATCGGGGGAACTTACGAGCAGTACTTC.

The CDR3 bases are TGTGCCAGCAGCTCCAATAGCGATGTCTACAATGAGCAGTTCTTC. It yields the protein CASSSNSDVYNEQFF. The rearrangement uses TRBV7-2 and TRBJ2-1, with D tentatively TRBD2 (5 bases). The germline gives CDR1 SGHTA, CDR2 FQGNSA. The CDR3 sequence is 15 residues long. Between the trimmed V and J ends, which lost 4 bases and 3 bases, there was a span of 13 bases.

The chain carries TRBV7-9 and TRBJ1-1, with a tentative D call TRBD1 (6 bases). Trimming stripped 6 bases from V and 6 bases from J, with 20 bases between. This CDR3 spans 15 amino acids. From germline, CDR1 is SEHNR and CDR2 FQNEAQ (reference sequence). As DNA, the CDR3 is TGTGCCAGCAGTAAGGCCGGACAGTTTTCGCCTGAAGCTTTCTTT. This gives the protein CASSKAGQFSPEAFF.

The rearrangement joins TRBV6-1 to TRBJ2-2; D is unresolved. Germline V gene data show CDR1 as MNHNS and CDR2 as SASEGT. The CDR3 length is 14 residues. Trimming removed 5 bases from V and 7 bases from J, with 14 bases in between. The CDR3 is CASSLRHQYGELFF. As DNA, the CDR3 is TGTGCCAGCAGTCTACGACACCAATACGGGGAGCTGTTTTTT.

Concerning this clonotype itself: Relative to the germline gene, one junction end is altered; a read error may explain this. The V gene is TRBV20-1, the J gene TRBJ1-1; possible D gene TRBD1, 6 bases. This CDR3 is built from 13 residues. Germline V CDR1 and CDR2: DFQATT, SNEGSKA (reference sequence). The CDR3: CRALRGGRTEAFF. The CDR3 region has the DNA TGCCGTGCCCTCCGGGGGGGCCGCACTGAAGCTTTCTTT.

This clonotype was seen a handful of times. For the CDR3, the DNA is TGTGCCAGCAGCTCCCAGGGGACAGACTACGAGCAGTACGTC. Translation: CASSSQGTDYEQYV. This chain connects TRBV5-5 to TRBJ2-7; 7 positions match TRBD1. Germline V gene sequence: CDR1 SGHKS, CDR2 YYEKEE (reference sequence). CDR3 length equals 14 residues. Trimming took 3 bases from V and 3 from J; bases not matched to a gene: 6.

This clonotype was counted at least ten times. The chain recombines TRBV15 with TRBJ2-2, with 8 bases that match TRBD1. The trim removed 0 bases at V and 2 bases at J, leaving 2 bases unmatched. The CDR3 contains 16 residues. Germline CDR1 is LNHNV and CDR2 is YYDKDF (reference sequence). CDR3 protein: CATSRDRGPNTGELFF. CDR3 in DNA: TGTGCCACCAGCAGAGACAGGGGGCCAAACACCGGGGAGCTGTTTTTT. Variable domain in full (rest from reference TRBV15 and TRBJ2-2): DAMVIQNPRYQVTQFGKPVTLSCSQTLNHNVMYWYQQKSSQAPKLLFHYYDKDFNNEADTPDNFQSRRPNTSFCFLDIRSPGLGDTAMYLCATSRDRGPNTGELFFGEGSRLTVL.

This clonotype occurred a few times. This sequence joins TRBV25-1 and TRBJ2-1; weak D call: TRBD1 (5 bases). Trimming removed 2 bases from V and 8 bases from J, with 13 bases in between. CDR3 size: 14 residues. From germline, CDR1 is MGHDK and CDR2 SYGVNS. The CDR3, as DNA: TGTGCCAGCAGTGAAGGTCAGGGATGGGATGAGCAGTTCTTC. Translation: CASSEGQGWDEQFF.

Many counts were recorded for this clonotype. The CDR3 region is CASSPTGGDEQYF. DNA for the CDR3: TGTGCCAGCAGCCCGACAGGGGGGGACGAGCAGTACTTC. V is TRBV7-6 and J is TRBJ2-7; 9 bases match TRBD1. Germline V gene lookup returns CDR1 SGHVS and CDR2 FNYEAQ. CDR3 length: 13 residues. The trim removed 5 bases at V and 5 bases at J, leaving 4 bases unmatched.

Only a few counts were recorded for this clonotype. The rearrangement joins TRBV20-1 to TRBJ2-1, with D maybe TRBD1 (5 bases). This CDR3 spans 15 amino acids. The V gene lost 5 bases and the J gene lost 0 bases, with 14 bases spanning the gap. Germline CDR1 reads DFQATT; CDR2 reads SNEGSKA (reference sequence). In DNA form, the CDR3 reads TGCAGTGCTGAAATAGGGGAAGGCTCCTACAATGAGCAGTTCTTC. The encoded protein is CSAEIGEGSYNEQFF.

The chain's CDR3 is CASSYSRTDEQYV. CDR3 in DNA: TGTGCCAGCAGTTACTCCCGGACAGACGAGCAGTACGTC. This chain links TRBV6-2 or TRBV6-3 with TRBJ2-7, with a weak D call TRBD1 (6 bases). V lost 0 bases and J 5 bases, leaving 8 bases between the germline ends. Per germline, CDR1 MNHEY and CDR2 SVGEGT. The CDR3 has 13 amino acids.

This clonotype was found many times. The rearrangement uses TRBV12-3 or TRBV12-4 and TRBJ1-1, with 11 nucleotides matching TRBD1. With V trimmed by 9 bases and J by 3 bases, 12 bases remained unmatched. This CDR3 has 16 residues. CDR3 region: CASSGDRGLDDTEAFF. The CDR3 coding sequence is TGTGCCAGTTCGGGGGACAGGGGGTTAGACGACACTGAAGCTTTCTTT.

Notes on this clonotype: Relative to the germline gene, one junction end is altered; a read error may explain this. The rearrangement links TRBV12-3 or TRBV12-4 to TRBJ2-7; D is unclear. The CDR3 has 12 amino acids. The CDR3 spells CASSYTLYGQYF. The DNA of the CDR3 is TGTGCCAGCAGCTATACACTCTACGGGCAGTACTTC.

In its sample, this clonotype was seen many times. The chain has TRBV7-2 and TRBJ2-3, with D uncertain. This CDR3 spans 12 amino acids. V was clipped by 3 bases and J by 6 bases, with 7 bases between them. Germline assignment: CDR1 SGHTA and CDR2 FQGNSA. The CDR3 bases are TGTGCCAGCAGCTTCCCTTTGGATACGCAGTATTTT. This gives the protein CASSFPLDTQYF.

This clonotype was observed a few times. The chain couples TRBV28 to TRBJ1-5; the D is unclear. Trimming cost V 2 bases and J 0 bases, with 8 bases left between them. CDR3 size: 15 residues. Germline V CDR1 and CDR2: MDHEN, SYDVKM. Here the CDR3 reads CASSLVWNSNQPQHF. The CDR3, as DNA: TGTGCCAGCAGTTTAGTCTGGAATAGCAATCAGCCCCAGCATTTT.

A few counts support this clonotype. CDR3 sequence (DNA): TGTGCCATCAGTGACGGGACAGGGGCCTACAATGAGCAGTTCTTC. Protein product: CAISDGTGAYNEQFF. The gene calls are TRBV10-3 and TRBJ2-1, with TRBD1 matching over 10 bases. J was trimmed by 2 bases and V by 3 bases; bases with no gene match: 1. The CDR3 is 15 amino acids. Germline CDR1 reads ENHRY; CDR2 reads SYGVKD.